The 13 T cell receptor beta chains reported below all come from one sample, sequenced in a study of CD4 T cells in relation to SARS-CoV-2 and coronaviruses. No antigen has been identified for these receptors. CD4+ T cells from unexposed donors were obtained before the COVID-19 pandemic (2011-2018). Isolation of CD4+ T cells took place after 10 days in culture. Libraries were prepared by immunoSEQ multiplex PCR; TCRdb keeps only in-frame clonotypes and omits some of them. The sample includes roughly 18,000 clones, roughly 83% of them seen just once. Sequenced sample: CD4+ T cells from PBMCs, cultured in vitro. These receptors all come from a human donor in good health.

The chain recombines TRBV4-3 with TRBJ2-7; TRBD1 or TRBD2 may be the D gene (5 bases each). V dropped 0 bases and J dropped 5 bases, with 20 bases sitting between them. The CDR3 has 17 amino acids. CDR1 and CDR2 from the germline V gene are LGHNA and YSLEER. CDR3 loop: CASSQDGSGQGGHEQYF. CDR3 DNA: TGCGCCAGCAGCCAAGACGGGTCGGGGCAGGGTGGCCACGAGCAGTACTTC.

CDR3 sequence: CASNRGGTEAFF. The CDR3 DNA sequence: TGTGCCAGCAACAGGGGAGGCACTGAAGCTTTCTTT. The chain carries TRBV19 and TRBJ1-1, with 7 bases aligning to TRBD1. The CDR3 runs to 12 residues. V trimming: 9 bases; J trimming: 4 bases; junction bases outside the gene matches: 5. CDR1 and CDR2 from the germline V gene are LNHDA and SQIVND (reference sequence).

J is TRBJ2-2 and V is TRBV7-9, with 8 bases fitting TRBD2. Germline V lookup: CDR1 SEHNR, CDR2 FQNEAQ (reference sequence). The junction had 2 bases not matched to a gene; V was cut back by 2 bases and J by 0 bases. The length of the CDR3 is 16 residues. The CDR3 here is CASSLIGRANTGELFF. The CDR3 region has the DNA TGTGCCAGCAGCTTAATCGGGAGGGCGAACACCGGGGAGCTGTTTTTT.

The chain combines TRBV19 with TRBJ1-5; no clear D gene. The germline V gene has CDR1 LNHDA and CDR2 SQIVND (reference sequence). CDR3 length equals 14 residues. Trimming removed 4 bases from V and 4 bases from J, with 11 bases in between. The DNA for the CDR3 is TGTGCCAGTAGTAAGGAAAGGGAGAATCAGCCCCAGCATTTT. Protein: CASSKERENQPQHF.

In its sample, this clone was seen a few times. The chain recombines TRBV11-2 with TRBJ2-2; 7 bases fit TRBD2. This CDR3 is 16 amino acids long. Germline values: CDR1 SGHAT, CDR2 FQNNGV. The V segment lost 6 bases and the J segment 5 bases; nucleotides outside the gene matches: 12. The CDR3 DNA follows: TGTGCCAGCAGGCCCTTGAGGGACGGGAGGACCGGGGAGCTGTTTTTT. Residues: CASRPLRDGRTGELFF.

This chain connects TRBV3-1 (or the pseudogene TRBV3-2) to TRBJ1-2, with 7 bases fitting TRBD1. V was clipped by 3 bases and J by 4 bases; unmatched bases: 11. The CDR3 sequence is 16 residues long. Germline CDR1 and CDR2: LGHDT and YNNKEL (reference sequence). CDR3 coding DNA: TGTGCCAGCAGCCAGCTCCCTAAAGGGGGCGGCTATGGCTACACCTTC. Its translation is CASSQLPKGGGYGYTF.

The CDR3 DNA sequence: TGTGCCAGCAGCTTAGTAGTCGGGGTTAATGAGCAGTTCTTC. Its translation: CASSLVVGVNEQFF. The chain combines TRBV7-8 with TRBJ2-1, with D possibly being TRBD2 (5 bases). CDR1 and CDR2 from the germline V gene are SGHVS and FQNEAQ. V gave up 1 base and J gave up 7 bases, with 11 bases separating them. This CDR3 has 14 residues.

The chain links TRBV6-6 to TRBJ2-2; D is possibly TRBD2 (6 bases). This CDR3 comprises 14 residues. V was clipped by 4 bases and J by 7 bases, with 13 bases between them. Germline-derived CDR1 and CDR2 are MNHNY and SVGAGI (reference sequence). The CDR3 DNA reads TGTGCCAGCAGTTTCGGACGGGGGAGCGGGGAGCTGTTTTTT. Translation: CASSFGRGSGELFF.

This sequence joins TRBV5-4 and TRBJ2-7; 9 bases line up with TRBD2. The germline V gene has CDR1 SGHNT and CDR2 YYREEE (reference sequence). Trimming took 10 bases from V and 6 from J; bases not matched to a gene: 14. The CDR3 totals 14 residues. The CDR3 is CAVSIAGASPEQYF. Written as DNA, the CDR3 is TGTGCCGTGTCTATAGCGGGAGCCTCCCCCGAGCAGTACTTC.

V gene TRBV28 combines with J gene TRBJ2-1; maybe TRBD1 (6 bases). Trimming removed 4 bases from V and 3 bases from J, with 19 bases in between. The CDR3 runs to 17 residues. The germline V gene encodes CDR1 MDHEN and CDR2 SYDVKM. In DNA form, the CDR3 reads TGTGCCAGCAGTTCCTACCTTTCGACAGGACTCTACAATGAGCAGTTCTTC. Its protein is CASSSYLSTGLYNEQFF.

The CDR3 spells CASSRGRDHQPQHF. The CDR3 DNA reads TGTGCCAGCAGTAGGGGCAGGGACCATCAGCCCCAGCATTTT. V gene TRBV2 combines with J gene TRBJ1-5, with D maybe TRBD1 (5 bases). Germline CDR1 and CDR2: SNHLY and FYNNEI. This CDR3 is 14 amino acids long. Trimming stripped 5 bases from V and 5 bases from J, with 13 bases between.

The V call is TRBV7-9, the J call TRBJ1-6; D ambiguous. V was pared by 5 bases and J by 6 bases, with 14 bases between. CDR1 and CDR2 (germline): SEHNR, FQNEAQ (reference sequence). This CDR3 spans 15 amino acids. CDR3 amino acids: CASSPSTGLNSPLHF. The CDR3 nucleotides read TGTGCCAGCAGCCCCAGTACGGGTCTTAATTCACCCCTCCACTTT.

Sample share makes this clone large. This chain links TRBV7-2 with TRBJ2-7; 12 nucleotides line up with TRBD2. The CDR3 loop spans 14 amino acids. Trimming took 5 bases from V and 5 from J; bases not matched to a gene: 4. The germline CDR1 and CDR2 sequences are SGHTA and FQGNSA. The CDR3 DNA reads TGTGCCAGCAGCAAACTAGCGGGAGGCCACGAGCAGTACTTC. Translating it yields CASSKLAGGHEQYF. Combining the CDR3 with reference TRBV7-2 and TRBJ2-7 gives the whole variable domain GAGVSQSPSNKVTEKGKDVELRCDPISGHTALYWYRQSLGQGLEFLIYFQGNSAPDKSGLPSDRFSAERTGGSVSTLTIQRTQQEDSAVYLCASSKLAGGHEQYFGPGTRLTVT.